The T cell receptor beta chain described here comes from a study of shared clonotypes between healthy human individuals. Study results and limitations: The researchers took only blood, and tissue repertoires probably look different.

Germline CDR1 reads MNHEY; CDR2 reads SVGAGI. V was pared by 3 bases and J by 1 base, with 11 bases between. The CDR3 totals 15 residues. The assay was immunoSEQ multiplex PCR, and TCRdb's table has in-frame clones only and misses some. The repertoire includes a few million clones, roughly nine tenths of them detected once, and over 0.12% sits in the top ten. In regard to this clone: What it recognizes is unknown. This same CDR3 is encoded by further DNA sequences in the sample.

The chain has TRBV6-5 and TRBJ2-3; D is undetermined. This sequence was found in a man aged 18 to 30 in good health. The sequenced material came from naive CD4+ T cells sorted from blood. Subset denoted: CD45RA+ positively selected. Here the CDR3 DNA reads TGTGCCAGCAGTTATGGCGGAGTTGGCACAGATACGCAGTATTTT. It specifies CASSYGGVGTDTQYF.